One and the same sample provided the 21 T cell receptor beta chains below, sequenced in a study of blood T cell repertoires in COVID-19. Libraries were prepared by immunoSEQ multiplex PCR; TCRdb keeps only in-frame clonotypes and omits some of them. Counted here are more than 95,000 clones, 70% to 90% occurring once; the ten biggest clones make up about 7.3%. The sequenced sample was peripheral blood. The source is a man in his fifties with acute or convalescent COVID-19.

V is TRBV30 and J is TRBJ1-2; possibly TRBD1 for D (5 bases). V gave up 1 base and J gave up 7 bases, with 10 bases separating them. The CDR3 is 12 amino acids. The germline V gene encodes CDR1 GTSNPN and CDR2 SVGIG (reference sequence). CDR3: CAWSARDSGYTF. The CDR3 coding sequence is TGTGCCTGGAGTGCCAGGGATAGTGGCTACACCTTC.

This sequence joins TRBV7-8 and TRBJ1-2, with 7 bases fitting TRBD1. This CDR3 spans 12 amino acids. J was trimmed by 7 bases and V by 4 bases; bases with no gene match: 3. The germline V gene encodes CDR1 SGHVS and CDR2 FQNEAQ. The chain's CDR3 is CASSYPGGGYTF. Here the CDR3 DNA reads TGTGCCAGCAGCTACCCAGGGGGTGGCTACACCTTC.

This rearrangement joins TRBV30 to TRBJ1-2, with D unclear. V shed 1 base and J shed 2 bases, with 8 bases lying between them. This CDR3 has 13 amino acids. CDR1 is GTSNPN, CDR2 SVGIG, per germline (reference sequence). As DNA, the CDR3 is TGTGCCTGGAGTGCGTCAGTCAACTATGGCTACACCTTC. This translates into CAWSASVNYGYTF.

The J gene is TRBJ2-7, the V gene TRBV9, with 7 bases lining up with TRBD2. The CDR3 runs 14 residues. V lost 4 bases to trimming and J lost 1 base; unmatched junction nucleotides: 5. Germline V lookup: CDR1 SGDLS, CDR2 YYNGEE. The CDR3 DNA reads as TGTGCCAGCAGCCCCGCCGGGGGGTCCTACGAGCAGTACTTC. Its translation: CASSPAGGSYEQYF.

V gene TRBV3-1 (or the pseudogene TRBV3-2) combines with J gene TRBJ2-7, with TRBD2 matching over 14 bases. CDR1 and CDR2 (germline): LGHDT, YNNKEL (reference sequence). The CDR3 spans 16 residues. After removal of 4 bases from V and 6 bases from J, the junction contained 8 bases not matched to a gene. Written as DNA, the CDR3 is TGTGCCAGCAGCCCGGGACTAGCGGGAGCCTCCAGCGAGCAGTACTTC. Translation gives CASSPGLAGASSEQYF.

This chain links TRBV3-1 (or the pseudogene TRBV3-2) with TRBJ2-3, with 7 nucleotides matching TRBD2. From germline, CDR1 is LGHDT and CDR2 YNNKEL (reference sequence). V lost 0 bases and J lost 3; bases outside the gene matches: 3. The CDR3 totals 15 residues. CDR3 bases: TGTGCCAGCAGCCAAGAAGGACTAGGAACAGATACGCAGTATTTT. This translates into CASSQEGLGTDTQYF.

The chain joins TRBV14 to TRBJ1-3, with 7 bases matching TRBD1. The CDR3 is made up of 16 amino acids. The germline V gene has CDR1 SGHDN and CDR2 FVKESK. After removal of 4 bases from V and 0 bases from J, the junction contained 6 bases not matched to a gene. CDR3 nucleotide sequence: TGTGCCAGCAGCCCGCGGACAGGATACTCTGGAAACACCATATATTTT. Translated: CASSPRTGYSGNTIYF. The full variable domain, with the rest looked up from reference TRBV14 and TRBJ1-3, is EAGVTQFPSHSVIEKGQTVTLRCDPISGHDNLYWYRRVMGKEIKFLLHFVKESKQDESGMPNNRFLAERTGGTYSTLKVQPAELEDSGVYFCASSPRTGYSGNTIYFGEGSWLTVV.

The V and J genes are TRBV11-2 and TRBJ1-2; D is possibly TRBD1 (5 bases). The CDR3 contains 14 residues. Trimming removed 5 bases from V and 8 bases from J, with 18 bases in between. CDR1 and CDR2 (germline): SGHAT, FQNNGV. The CDR3 bases are TGTGCCAGCAGCACCCACGGGGGGGATTACGGCTACACCTTC. Amino acid sequence: CASSTHGGDYGYTF.

This clone was found a few times. The chain carries TRBV6-5 and TRBJ1-2, with a weak D call TRBD1 (6 bases). Germline values: CDR1 MNHEY, CDR2 SVGAGI. The germline V and J ends were trimmed by 8 bases and 3 bases, with 10 bases remaining between them. The CDR3 covers 12 residues. CDR3 residues: CASRQVDYGYTF. The CDR3 nucleotides read TGTGCCAGCCGACAGGTCGACTATGGCTACACCTTC.

This rearrangement joins TRBV5-6 to TRBJ2-1; 9 bases align to TRBD1. The CDR3 has 16 amino acids. Per the germline V gene, CDR1 is SGHDT and CDR2 is YYEEEE. V gave up 3 bases and J gave up 2 bases; unmatched junction bases: 6. The CDR3 DNA follows: TGTGCCAGCAGCTGGAAGGACAGGGGAGCCTACAATGAGCAGTTCTTC. Protein product: CASSWKDRGAYNEQFF.

The chain joins TRBV6-5 to TRBJ2-3; weak D call: TRBD2 (5 bases). Deletions cut 4 bases from V and 3 bases from J, with 17 bases between. There are 16 residues in the CDR3. Germline V lookup: CDR1 MNHEY, CDR2 SVGAGI. CDR3 DNA sequence: TGTGCCAGCAGTTCCGACTGGACTTCTACGACAGATACGCAGTATTTT. Its protein is CASSSDWTSTTDTQYF.

The V call is TRBV6-5, the J call TRBJ1-2; D remains ambiguous. The V end lost 1 base, the J end lost 8 bases, and 8 bases lay between the germline ends. The CDR3 totals 12 residues. CDR1 MNHEY and CDR2 SVGAGI come from the germline V gene. CDR3 sequence (DNA): TGTGCCAGCAGTTACTGGTCGGGAGGCTACACCTTC. Translation gives CASSYWSGGYTF.

The chain links TRBV21-1 to TRBJ1-1; whether TRBD1, the table's D call, matches the DNA was not checked. TRBV21-1 is tagged as a pseudogene. The CDR3 runs to 16 residues. The CDR3, as DNA: TGTGCCAGCAGCAAAGATTGTACGGACATGAACACTGAAGCTTTCTTT. Amino acids: CASSKDCTDMNTEAFF.

This clone was observed once. CDR3: CASSRTGTGDNSPLHF. As DNA, the CDR3 is TGTGCCAGCAGCCGGACCGGGACAGGAGATAATTCACCCCTCCACTTT. The V and J genes are TRBV9 and TRBJ1-6; TRBD1 matches 8 bases. The CDR3 runs to 16 residues. V lost 4 bases to trimming and J lost 5 bases; unmatched junction nucleotides: 8. The germline V gene has CDR1 SGDLS and CDR2 YYNGEE.

This clone was detected a few times. The chain uses TRBV18 and TRBJ1-6, with no clear D. V lost 6 bases and J lost 0, with 15 bases in between. CDR1 and CDR2 (germline): KGHSH, LQKENI. The CDR3 extends over 17 amino acids. CDR3 sequence: CASSPYPPSSYNSPLHF. The CDR3 DNA reads TGTGCCAGCTCTCCATACCCTCCGAGCTCCTATAATTCACCCCTCCACTTT.

V and J are TRBV6-5 and TRBJ1-1, with a tentative D call TRBD1 (6 bases). From germline, CDR1 is MNHEY and CDR2 SVGAGI. This CDR3 has 14 residues. V was shortened by 7 bases and J by 0 bases, with 12 bases between the two germline ends. The CDR3 region has the DNA TGTGCCAGCAACTCCGGACAGATGAACACTGAAGCTTTCTTT. This sequence encodes CASNSGQMNTEAFF.

V usage is TRBV11-3 and J usage is TRBJ2-5; D is uncertain. The V gene's germline CDR1 is SGHNT and CDR2 YENEEA. Trimming left V 6 bases short and J 0 bases short, with 8 bases between. This CDR3 spans 13 amino acids. The CDR3 protein is CASRGRYQETQYF. For the CDR3, the DNA is TGTGCCAGCAGGGGCCGGTACCAAGAGACCCAGTACTTC. Complete variable domain (other parts from reference TRBV11-3 and TRBJ2-5): EAGVVQSPRYKIIEKKQPVAFWCNPISGHNTLYWYLQNLGQGPELLIRYENEEAVDDSQLPKDRFSAERLKGVDSTLKIQPAELGDSAVYLCASRGRYQETQYFGPGTRLLVL.

The V and J genes are TRBV21-1 and TRBJ1-5; the table assigns TRBD1, which was not confirmed against the DNA. TRBV21-1 is labeled a pseudogene. CDR3 length equals 15 residues. In DNA form, the CDR3 reads TGTGCCAGCAGCATACCTTGTAAGGGGATTCAGCCCCAGCATTTT. Translation: CASSIPCKGIQPQHF.

The gene calls are TRBV18 and TRBJ2-3, with a tentative D call TRBD1 (6 bases). The V gene lost 1 base and the J gene lost 2 bases, with 25 bases spanning the gap. This CDR3 spans 20 amino acids. CDR1 KGHSH and CDR2 LQKENI come from the germline V gene. Here the CDR3 DNA reads TGTGCCAGCTCACCACGTCCTTGGGTTCGGACAGACCCCTTCACAGATACGCAGTATTTT. As protein: CASSPRPWVRTDPFTDTQYF.

V and J are TRBV10-2 and TRBJ2-1, with TRBD2 identical over 14 bases. V lost 7 bases and J lost 10; bases outside the gene matches: 9. The CDR3 sequence is 15 residues long. Looked up from germline, CDR1 is WSHSY and CDR2 is SAAADI. This CDR3 reads CASMGGLAGVGEQFF. CDR3 DNA: TGCGCCAGCATGGGGGGACTAGCGGGAGTAGGGGAGCAGTTCTTC.

The chain recombines TRBV2 with TRBJ2-1; no firm D call. This CDR3 has 14 amino acids. Trimming pared 7 bases from V and 2 bases from J, leaving 12 bases between. Germline V gene sequence: CDR1 SNHLY, CDR2 FYNNEI. The CDR3 protein is CASMGAPAYNEQFF. In nucleotides, the CDR3 is TGTGCCAGCATGGGCGCCCCCGCCTACAATGAGCAGTTCTTC.